This TCR beta chain was sequenced during a study of T cells in women clearing cervical HPV infection. Overall study: With HLA typing for only a few women, HLA confounding remains possible.

Trimming removed 3 bases from V and 6 bases from J, with 3 bases in between. This CDR3 is built from 11 residues. CDR1 and CDR2 from the germline V gene are ENHRY and SYGVKD. The protocol was immunoSEQ multiplex PCR, while the TCRdb copy is restricted to in-frame clones and leaves out a portion. The sample is made up of 20,000 to 25,000 clones, and the top ten hold 5.5% to 7% of it. Study-wide results and caveats: Cases carried less TRBV6-7 than controls: roughly 0.12% versus 0.17%. Timing of associations relative to infection is unclear; T-cell subsets were not isolated. Combining TCR richness with V gene abundances gave approximately 0.8 AUC.

With regard to this clone: Its antigen remains unidentified. The DNA ends 3 residues before the CDR3 does, and the rest of the CDR3 is filled in from the germline J gene.

Sequencing input: blood buffy coat. This chain connects TRBV10-3 to TRBJ2-1, with D uncertain. The TCR comes from a woman aged 18 to 75 with a cervical HPV16 infection that either progressed to CIN3+ or cleared (not recorded which). The chain's CDR3 is CAISDINEQFF. The part of the CDR3 DNA that was read is TGTGCCATCAGTGACATCAATGAG.